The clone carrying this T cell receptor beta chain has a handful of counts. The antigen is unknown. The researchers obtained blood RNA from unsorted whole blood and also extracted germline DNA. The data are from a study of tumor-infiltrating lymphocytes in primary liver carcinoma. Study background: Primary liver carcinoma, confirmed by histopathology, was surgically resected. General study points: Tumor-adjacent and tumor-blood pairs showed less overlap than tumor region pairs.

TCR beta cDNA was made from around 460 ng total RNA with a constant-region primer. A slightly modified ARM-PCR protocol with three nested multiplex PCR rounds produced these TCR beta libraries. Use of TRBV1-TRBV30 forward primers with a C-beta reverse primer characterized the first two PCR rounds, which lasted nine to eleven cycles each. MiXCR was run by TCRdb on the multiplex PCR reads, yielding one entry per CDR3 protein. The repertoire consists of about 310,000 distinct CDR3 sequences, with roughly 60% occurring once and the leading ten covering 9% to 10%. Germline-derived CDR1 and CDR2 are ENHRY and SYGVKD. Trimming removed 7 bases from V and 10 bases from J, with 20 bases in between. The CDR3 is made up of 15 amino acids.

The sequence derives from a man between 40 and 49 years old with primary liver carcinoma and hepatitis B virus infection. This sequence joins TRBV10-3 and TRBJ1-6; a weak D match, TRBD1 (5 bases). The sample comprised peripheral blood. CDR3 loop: CAITDGTVKGSPLHF. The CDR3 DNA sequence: TGTGCCATCACCGACGGGACGGTTAAGGGATCACCCCTCCACTTT.